The 21 T cell receptor beta chains below were found in one sample sequenced in a study of PD-1 blockade in classical Hodgkin lymphoma. The repertoire was sequenced with immunoSEQ multiplex PCR; TCRdb's copy has only in-frame clones and lacks some. The data hold about 35,000 clones, with 75% to 95% observed a single time. All patients relapsed after autologous stem cell transplantation, and brentuximab vedotin exposure varied. The CD4+ T cells used were purified from thawed PBMCs through magnetic negative selection. The input for sequencing was CD4+ T cells from blood, taken at baseline. These receptors originate from a human donor with classical Hodgkin lymphoma.

The chain carries TRBV19 and TRBJ2-6; D may be TRBD2 (6 bases). The CDR3 contains 17 residues. V lost 8 bases, J lost 1 base, and 18 bases lay in between. Germline assignment: CDR1 LNHDA and CDR2 SQIVND (reference sequence). The DNA for the CDR3 is TGTGCCAGTTCATCGGTGTCGCGGGGTTCTGGGGCCAACGTCCTGACTTTC. Its translation: CASSSVSRGSGANVLTF.

This chain connects TRBV6-1 to TRBJ2-7; D may be TRBD2 (5 bases). Per germline, CDR1 MNHNS and CDR2 SASEGT. The CDR3 length is 13 residues. V lost 1 base and J 4 bases, leaving 8 bases between the germline ends. Here the CDR3 reads CASSEVRAYEQYF. DNA for the CDR3: TGTGCCAGCAGTGAAGTGCGGGCTTACGAGCAGTACTTC.

The V gene is TRBV13, the J gene TRBJ1-1; D not resolved. The CDR3 loop spans 14 amino acids. Germline V gene lookup returns CDR1 PRHDT and CDR2 FYEKMQ (reference sequence). V was trimmed by 3 bases and J by 3 bases, leaving 11 bases between them. CDR3 DNA: TGTGCCAGCAGCTTGTTGTCCTGGGACACTGAAGCTTTCTTT. This codes for CASSLLSWDTEAFF. The full variable domain, in which reference TRBV13 and TRBJ1-1 provide the parts outside the CDR3, is AAGVIQSPRHLIKEKRETATLKCYPIPRHDTVYWYQQGPGQDPQFLISFYEKMQSDKGSIPDRFSAQQFSDYHSELNMSSLELGDSALYFCASSLLSWDTEAFFGQGTRLTVV.

V usage is TRBV18 and J usage is TRBJ1-6; 8 bases are shared with TRBD1. The CDR3 runs to 15 residues. Trimming took 4 bases from V and 5 from J; bases not matched to a gene: 4. CDR1 is KGHSH, CDR2 LQKENI, per germline. CDR3 sequence (DNA): TGTGCCAGCTCACGAAAGGGACAGGATAATTCACCCCTCCACTTT. Its protein is CASSRKGQDNSPLHF.

The chain links TRBV5-1 to TRBJ2-3; 9 nucleotides align to TRBD1. CDR3 length: 14 amino acids. J lost 3 bases, V lost 8 bases, and 7 bases had no gene match. CDR1 SGHRS and CDR2 YFSETQ come from the germline V gene. The CDR3 DNA sequence: TGCGCCAGTATAGACAGGGGGGCGACAGATACGCAGTATTTT. Protein: CASIDRGATDTQYF.

This sequence joins TRBV30 and TRBJ1-4; D unresolved. Germline V gene data show CDR1 as GTSNPN and CDR2 as SVGIG (reference sequence). This CDR3 spans 13 amino acids. Trimming left V 0 bases short and J 8 bases short, with 10 bases between. As DNA, the CDR3 is TGTGCCTGGAGTGTAAGCAGGCCCGAAAAACTGTTTTTT. This encodes CAWSVSRPEKLFF. Supplemented by reference TRBV30 and TRBJ1-4, the full variable domain reads SQTIHQWPATLVQPVGSPLSLECTVEGTSNPNLYWYRQAAGRGLQLLFYSVGIGQISSEVPQNLSASRPQDRQFILSSKKLLLSDSGFYLCAWSVSRPEKLFFGSGTQLSVL.

The V call is TRBV25-1, the J call TRBJ1-6; no reliable D call. Germline lookup yields CDR1 MGHDK and CDR2 SYGVNS. The length of the CDR3 is 15 residues. Trimming left V 1 base short and J 6 bases short, with 10 bases between. CDR3 bases: TGTGCCAGCAGTGAATTTAAAGGTGCTAATTCACCCCTCCACTTT. It specifies CASSEFKGANSPLHF.

This chain connects TRBV6-1 to TRBJ1-2; possibly TRBD1 for D (5 bases). V dropped 6 bases and J dropped 4 bases, with 15 bases sitting between them. This CDR3 spans 14 amino acids. Per the germline V gene, CDR1 is MNHNS and CDR2 is SASEGT. CDR3 DNA sequence: TGTGCCAGCAGCCCGCGGGGGGATACCTATGGCTACACCTTC. Amino acid sequence: CASSPRGDTYGYTF.

The rearrangement joins TRBV10-2 to TRBJ2-2; 9 bases line up with TRBD1. Germline values: CDR1 WSHSY, CDR2 SAAADI. The V segment lost 3 bases and the J segment 4 bases; nucleotides outside the gene matches: 6. CDR3 size: 16 residues. The CDR3 DNA sequence: TGCGCCAGCAGTGAAGCCGGGACAGGGACCACCGGGGAGCTGTTTTTT. Translated, it gives CASSEAGTGTTGELFF.

The gene calls are TRBV28 and TRBJ1-5, with D tentatively TRBD1 (6 bases). Germline lookup yields CDR1 MDHEN and CDR2 SYDVKM. V shed 5 bases and J shed 3 bases, with 14 bases lying between them. The CDR3 has 15 residues. Here the CDR3 reads CASSVWTDPNQPQHF. The CDR3 nucleotides are TGTGCCAGCAGTGTTTGGACAGACCCCAATCAGCCCCAGCATTTT.

V and J are TRBV5-1 and TRBJ1-2, with D possibly being TRBD1 (6 bases). The length of the CDR3 is 13 residues. V lost 5 bases and J lost 3, with 11 bases in between. The germline V gene encodes CDR1 SGHRS and CDR2 YFSETQ. Here the CDR3 DNA reads TGCGCCAGCAGTCGGGACATTTACTATGGCTACACCTTC. This encodes CASSRDIYYGYTF.

The rearrangement links TRBV20-1 to TRBJ2-7; D uncertain. There are 10 residues in the CDR3. V was pared by 6 bases and J by 7 bases, with 10 bases between. Germline CDR1 is DFQATT and CDR2 is SNEGSKA (reference sequence). CDR3 in DNA: TGCAGTGCCTCTCGACGGGAGCAGTACTTC. Translated, it gives CSASRREQYF.

The V call is TRBV19, the J call TRBJ1-5; possibly TRBD1 for D (5 bases). CDR1 LNHDA and CDR2 SQIVND come from the germline V gene (reference sequence). V lost 2 bases and J lost 6, with 14 bases in between. The CDR3 spans 15 residues. The CDR3 DNA sequence: TGTGCCAGTAGTATATATGGGGGGACGGGTCAGCCCCAGCATTTT. The encoded protein is CASSIYGGTGQPQHF.

The rearrangement links TRBV10-1 to TRBJ1-2; D perhaps matches TRBD1 (6 bases). Germline V gene lookup returns CDR1 WNHNN and CDR2 SYGVQD (reference sequence). The CDR3 extends over 13 amino acids. Trimming pared 1 base from V and 6 bases from J, leaving 9 bases between. The CDR3 bases are TGCGCCAGCAGTGAGTTGCCAGGGGATGGCTACACCTTC. Protein sequence: CASSELPGDGYTF.

The chain combines TRBV29-1 with TRBJ1-2; 10 bases line up with TRBD1. This CDR3 spans 15 amino acids. With 1 base clipped from V and 4 bases from J, the junction kept 6 bases outside the gene matches. CDR1 and CDR2 (germline): SQVTM, ANQGSEA. Written as DNA, the CDR3 is TGCAGCGTTGAAGGCGACAGGGGGCGCGTCTATGGCTACACCTTC. Its translation is CSVEGDRGRVYGYTF.

The chain couples TRBV12-5 to TRBJ1-2; TRBD1 aligns across 7 bases. Germline CDR1 and CDR2: LGHNT and FRNRAP. The trim removed 6 bases at V and 4 bases at J, leaving 17 bases unmatched. There are 17 residues in the CDR3. CDR3 coding DNA: TGTGCTAGTGGCGCCGCAACAGGGGAGTATGGAGGCTATGGCTACACCTTC. This codes for CASGAATGEYGGYGYTF. The variable domain in full, completed from reference TRBV12-5 and TRBJ1-2, reads DARVTQTPRHKVTEMGQEVTMRCQPILGHNTVFWYRQTMMQGLELLAYFRNRAPLDDSGMPKDRFSAEMPDATLATLKIQPSEPRDSAVYFCASGAATGEYGGYGYTFGSGTRLTVV.

This chain's CDR3 is CASSWRRVDEKLFF. The CDR3 bases are TGTGCCAGCAGTTGGCGGAGGGTCGATGAAAAACTGTTTTTT. V is TRBV6-5 and J is TRBJ1-4; no definite D call. Germline V lookup: CDR1 MNHEY, CDR2 SVGAGI. Trimming removed 4 bases at V and 6 bases at J, with 12 bases between. This CDR3 has 14 amino acids.

The chain links TRBV11-1 to TRBJ2-3, with D tentatively TRBD2 (5 bases). The CDR3 is 15 amino acids. V lost 1 base and J 5 bases, leaving 13 bases between the germline ends. Germline V gene data show CDR1 as SGHAT and CDR2 as FQDESV (reference sequence). The CDR3 sequence is CASSLGGPAGDTQYF. Written as DNA, the CDR3 is TGTGCCAGCAGCTTAGGAGGACCGGCGGGAGATACGCAGTATTTT.

The CDR3 sequence: CASSLGLAVETQYF. In DNA, the CDR3 is TGTGCCAGCAGCTTGGGGCTAGCGGTAGAGACCCAGTACTTC. The rearrangement joins TRBV5-5 to TRBJ2-5; TRBD2 aligns across 7 bases. This CDR3 contains 14 residues. The trim removed 0 bases at V and 4 bases at J, leaving 3 bases unmatched. Germline V lookup: CDR1 SGHKS, CDR2 YYEKEE (reference sequence).

The V call is TRBV30, the J call TRBJ1-3; D might be TRBD1 (6 bases). Trimming left V 4 bases short and J 3 bases short, with 16 bases between. Per germline, CDR1 GTSNPN and CDR2 SVGIG (reference sequence). The CDR3 is 15 residues long. CDR3 loop: CAWKGPGEDGNTIYF. CDR3 DNA: TGTGCCTGGAAAGGACCAGGGGAGGATGGAAACACCATATATTTT.

The V and J genes are TRBV6-5 and TRBJ1-2; the match to TRBD1 covers 10 bases. J gave up 4 bases and V 8 bases, and 10 bases lay outside the gene matches. The V gene's germline CDR1 is MNHEY and CDR2 SVGAGI. The CDR3 extends over 15 amino acids. CDR3: CASGEGTGAGYGYTF. In nucleotides, the CDR3 is TGTGCCAGCGGAGAGGGGACAGGGGCAGGCTATGGCTACACCTTC.